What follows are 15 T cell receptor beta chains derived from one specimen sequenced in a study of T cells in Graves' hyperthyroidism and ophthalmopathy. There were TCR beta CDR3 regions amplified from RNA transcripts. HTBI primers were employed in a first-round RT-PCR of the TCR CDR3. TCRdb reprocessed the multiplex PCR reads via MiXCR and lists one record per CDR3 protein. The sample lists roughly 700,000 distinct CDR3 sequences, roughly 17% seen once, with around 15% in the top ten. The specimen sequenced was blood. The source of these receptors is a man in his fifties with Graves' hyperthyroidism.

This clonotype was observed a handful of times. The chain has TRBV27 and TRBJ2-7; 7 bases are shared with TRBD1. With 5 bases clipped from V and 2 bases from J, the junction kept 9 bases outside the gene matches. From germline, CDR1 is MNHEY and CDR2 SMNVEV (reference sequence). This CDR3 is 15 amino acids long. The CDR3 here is CASSKRTGSPYEQYF. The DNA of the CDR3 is TGTGCCAGCAGTAAAAGGACAGGATCACCCTACGAGCAGTACTTC.

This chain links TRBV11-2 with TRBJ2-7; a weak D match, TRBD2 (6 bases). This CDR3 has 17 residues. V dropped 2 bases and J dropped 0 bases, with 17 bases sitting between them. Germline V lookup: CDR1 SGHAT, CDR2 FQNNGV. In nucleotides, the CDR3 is TGTGCCAGCAGCTTAAATTTCGGGACTTACCTCTCCTACGAGCAGTACTTC. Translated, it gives CASSLNFGTYLSYEQYF.

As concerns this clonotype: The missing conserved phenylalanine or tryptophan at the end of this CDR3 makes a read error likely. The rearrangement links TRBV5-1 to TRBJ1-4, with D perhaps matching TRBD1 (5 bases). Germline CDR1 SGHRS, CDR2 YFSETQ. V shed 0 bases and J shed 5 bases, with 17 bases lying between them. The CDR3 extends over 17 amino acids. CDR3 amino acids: CASSLVGLTGGNEKLFS. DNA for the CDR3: TGCGCCAGCAGCTTGGTGGGCCTGACGGGGGGAAATGAAAAACTGTTTTCT.

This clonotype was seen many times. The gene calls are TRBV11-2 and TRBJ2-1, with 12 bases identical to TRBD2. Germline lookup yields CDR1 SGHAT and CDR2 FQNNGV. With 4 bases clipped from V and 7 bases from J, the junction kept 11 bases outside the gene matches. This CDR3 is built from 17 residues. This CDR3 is CASSSTSLAGGGNEQFF. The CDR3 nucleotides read TGTGCCAGCAGCTCCACCTCGCTAGCGGGAGGGGGAAATGAGCAGTTCTTC.

The CDR3, as DNA: TGTGCCAGCATCGAGGGGGGAGCCTATGGCTACACCTTC. Translation gives CASIEGGAYGYTF. The chain couples TRBV28 to TRBJ1-2; D might be TRBD1 (6 bases). Germline-derived CDR1 and CDR2 are MDHEN and SYDVKM. Trimming stripped 7 bases from V and 4 bases from J, with 13 bases between. The CDR3 contains 13 residues.

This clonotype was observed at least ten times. CDR3 sequence (DNA): TGTGCCAGCTCCACTAGCGGGGCCTTTTACAATGAGCAGTTCTTC. The encoded protein is CASSTSGAFYNEQFF. J is TRBJ2-1 and V is TRBV2, with 10 bases that match TRBD2. The V and J ends lost 8 bases and 4 bases, in that order; junction bases with no gene match: 8. The CDR3 has 15 residues. Germline V gene lookup returns CDR1 SNHLY and CDR2 FYNNEI.

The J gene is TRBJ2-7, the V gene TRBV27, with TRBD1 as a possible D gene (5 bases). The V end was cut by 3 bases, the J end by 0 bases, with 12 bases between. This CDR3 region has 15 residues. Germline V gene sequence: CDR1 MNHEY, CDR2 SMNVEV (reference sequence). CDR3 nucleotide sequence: TGTGCCAGCAGTTTCCGTCAGGGTATCTCCTACGAGCAGTACTTC. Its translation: CASSFRQGISYEQYF.

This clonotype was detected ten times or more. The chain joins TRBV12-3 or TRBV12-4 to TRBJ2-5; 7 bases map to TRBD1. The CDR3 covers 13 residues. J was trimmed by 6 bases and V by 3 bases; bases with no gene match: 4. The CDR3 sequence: CASSFRGGKTQYF. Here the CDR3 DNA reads TGTGCCAGCAGTTTTAGAGGGGGCAAGACCCAGTACTTC.

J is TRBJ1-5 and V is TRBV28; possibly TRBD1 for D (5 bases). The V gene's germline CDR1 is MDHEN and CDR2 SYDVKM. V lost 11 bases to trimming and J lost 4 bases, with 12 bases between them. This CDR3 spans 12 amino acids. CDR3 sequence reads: CALGPRNQPQHF. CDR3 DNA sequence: TGTGCCTTGGGGCCTCGAAATCAGCCCCAGCATTTT.

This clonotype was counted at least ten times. The CDR3 protein is CASSQQGPGGYTF. The CDR3 DNA follows: TGTGCCAGCAGTCAGCAGGGACCTGGGGGCTACACCTTC. The rearrangement uses TRBV6-1 and TRBJ1-2; possibly TRBD1 for D (5 bases). Germline CDR1 reads MNHNS; CDR2 reads SASEGT. CDR3 size: 13 residues. Trimming removed 5 bases from V and 8 bases from J, with 15 bases in between.

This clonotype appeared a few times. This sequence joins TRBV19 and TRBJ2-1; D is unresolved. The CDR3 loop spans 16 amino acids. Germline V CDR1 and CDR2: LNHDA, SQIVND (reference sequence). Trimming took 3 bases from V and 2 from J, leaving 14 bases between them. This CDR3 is CASSIPTFKAYNEQFF. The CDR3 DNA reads TGTGCCAGTAGTATCCCCACCTTCAAGGCCTACAATGAGCAGTTCTTC. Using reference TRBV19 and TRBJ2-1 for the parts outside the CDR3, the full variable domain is DGGITQSPKYLFRKEGQNVTLSCEQNLNHDAMYWYRQDPGQGLRLIYYSQIVNDFQKGDIAEGYSVSREKKESFPLTVTSAQKNPTAFYLCASSIPTFKAYNEQFFGPGTRLTVL.

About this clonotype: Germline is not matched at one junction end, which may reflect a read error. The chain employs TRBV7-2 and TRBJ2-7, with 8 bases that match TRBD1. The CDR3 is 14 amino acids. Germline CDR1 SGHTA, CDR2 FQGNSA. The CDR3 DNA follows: TGTGCCAGCAGCCTAGCAGGGGGCATGTACGAGCAGTACTTC. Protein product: CASSLAGGMYEQYF.

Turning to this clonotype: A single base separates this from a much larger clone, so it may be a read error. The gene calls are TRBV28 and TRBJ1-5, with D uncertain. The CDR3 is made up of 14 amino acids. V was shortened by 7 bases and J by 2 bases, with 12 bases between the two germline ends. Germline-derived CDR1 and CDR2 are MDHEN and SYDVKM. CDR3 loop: CASIRGRGNQPQHF. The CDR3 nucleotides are TGTGCCAGCATCCGAGGGAGGGGCAATCAGCCCCAGCATTTT.

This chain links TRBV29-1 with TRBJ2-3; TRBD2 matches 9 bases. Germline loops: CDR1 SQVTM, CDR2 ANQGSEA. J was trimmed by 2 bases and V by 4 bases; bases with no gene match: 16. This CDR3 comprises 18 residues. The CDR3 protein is CSVVFLVPAGGVTDTQYF. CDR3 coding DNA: TGCAGCGTTGTTTTTCTTGTGCCGGCGGGAGGGGTCACAGATACGCAGTATTTT.

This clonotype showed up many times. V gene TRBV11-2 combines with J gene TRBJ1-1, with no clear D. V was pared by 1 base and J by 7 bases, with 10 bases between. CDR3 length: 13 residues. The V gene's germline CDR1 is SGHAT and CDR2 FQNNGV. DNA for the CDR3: TGTGCCAGCAGCTTAGTTCGAGGAGATGAAGCTTTCTTT. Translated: CASSLVRGDEAFF.